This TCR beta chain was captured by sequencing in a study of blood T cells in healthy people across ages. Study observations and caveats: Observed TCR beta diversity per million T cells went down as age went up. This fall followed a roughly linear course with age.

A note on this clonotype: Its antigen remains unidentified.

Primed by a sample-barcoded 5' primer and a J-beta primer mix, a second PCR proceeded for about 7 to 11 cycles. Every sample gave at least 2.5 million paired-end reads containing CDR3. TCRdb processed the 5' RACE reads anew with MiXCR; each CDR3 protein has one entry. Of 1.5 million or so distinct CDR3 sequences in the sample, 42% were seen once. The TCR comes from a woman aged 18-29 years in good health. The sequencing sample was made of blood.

CDR3 loop: CASSPRGGRNQPQHF. The CDR3 nucleotides are TGTGCCAGCAGTCCACGGGGCGGACGAAATCAGCCCCAGCATTTT. The chain carries TRBV28 and TRBJ1-5; perhaps TRBD1 as D (5 bases). In germline, CDR1 is MDHEN, CDR2 SYDVKM. The CDR3 has 15 amino acids. Trimming stripped 5 bases from V and 4 bases from J, with 15 bases between.